This TCR beta chain was documented in a study of OX40 agonist ivuxolimab in advanced cancers. Study-level background: The patients' treatment was ivuxolimab, an agonistic anti-OX40 (CD134) antibody. Averaging roughly 60 years in age, with a range of roughly 23 to 80, the cohort was about 83% male. Study-wide results and limits: Among T cells, CD8+ cells averaged more expanded clones than CD4+ cells.

The data were produced by immunoSEQ multiplex PCR, yet TCRdb's version contains in-frame clones alone and is incomplete. The data hold 50,000 to 65,000 clones, with roughly four fifths observed a single time. Germline V CDR1 and CDR2: MGHRA, YSYEKL. V dropped 2 bases and J dropped 5 bases, with 13 bases sitting between them. The CDR3 has 14 amino acids. With regard to this clone: Its antigen is undetermined.

The clonotype comes from an adult with an advanced solid tumor such as melanoma, head and neck, liver or kidney cancer. The chain links TRBV4-1 to TRBJ2-7; no firm D call. The source was CD4+ or CD8+ T cells sorted from blood, collected in a trial of the OX40 agonist ivuxolimab. The CDR3 region has the DNA TGCGCCAGCAGCCAATCTGCCCGCCGGGACGAGCAGTACTTC. This encodes CASSQSARRDEQYF.